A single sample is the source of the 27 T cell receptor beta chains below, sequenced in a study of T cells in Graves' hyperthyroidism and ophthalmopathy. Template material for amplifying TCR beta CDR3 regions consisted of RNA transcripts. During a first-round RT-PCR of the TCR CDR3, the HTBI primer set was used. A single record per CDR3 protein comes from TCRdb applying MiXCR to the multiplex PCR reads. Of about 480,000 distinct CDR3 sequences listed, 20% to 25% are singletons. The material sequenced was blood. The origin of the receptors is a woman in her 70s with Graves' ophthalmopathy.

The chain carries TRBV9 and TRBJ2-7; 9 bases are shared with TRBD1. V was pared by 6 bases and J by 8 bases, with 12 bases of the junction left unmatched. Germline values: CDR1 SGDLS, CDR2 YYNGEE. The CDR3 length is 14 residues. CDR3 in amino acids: CASNSGTGTSKQYF. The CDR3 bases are TGTGCCAGCAACTCCGGGACAGGGACCTCCAAGCAGTACTTC.

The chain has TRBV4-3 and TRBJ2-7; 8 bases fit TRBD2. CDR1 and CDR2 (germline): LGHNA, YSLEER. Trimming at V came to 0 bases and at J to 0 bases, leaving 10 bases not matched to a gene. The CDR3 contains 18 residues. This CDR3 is CASSQDITSGGTSYEQYF. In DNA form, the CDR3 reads TGCGCCAGCAGCCAAGATATTACTTCGGGGGGGACCTCCTACGAGCAGTACTTC.

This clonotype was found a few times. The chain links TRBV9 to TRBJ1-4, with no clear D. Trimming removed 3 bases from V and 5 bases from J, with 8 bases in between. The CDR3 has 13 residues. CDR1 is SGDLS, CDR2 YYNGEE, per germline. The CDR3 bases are TGTGCCAGCAGCGCCCGAATAAATGAAAAACTGTTTTTT. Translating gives CASSARINEKLFF. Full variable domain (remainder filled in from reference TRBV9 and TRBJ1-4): DSGVTQTPKHLITATGQRVTLRCSPRSGDLSVYWYQQSLDQGLQFLIQYYNGEERAKGNILERFSAQQFPDLHSELNLSSLELGDSALYFCASSARINEKLFFGSGTQLSVL.

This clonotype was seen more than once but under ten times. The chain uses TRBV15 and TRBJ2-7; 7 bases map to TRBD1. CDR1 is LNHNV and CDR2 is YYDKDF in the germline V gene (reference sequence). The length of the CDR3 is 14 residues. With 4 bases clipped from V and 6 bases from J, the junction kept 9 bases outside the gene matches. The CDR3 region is CATSTLGQSSEQYF. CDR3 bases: TGTGCCACCAGCACCTTGGGACAGTCTTCCGAGCAGTACTTC. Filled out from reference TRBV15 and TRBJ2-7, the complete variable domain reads DAMVIQNPRYQVTQFGKPVTLSCSQTLNHNVMYWYQQKSSQAPKLLFHYYDKDFNNEADTPDNFQSRRPNTSFCFLDIRSPGLGDTAMYLCATSTLGQSSEQYFGPGTRLTVT.

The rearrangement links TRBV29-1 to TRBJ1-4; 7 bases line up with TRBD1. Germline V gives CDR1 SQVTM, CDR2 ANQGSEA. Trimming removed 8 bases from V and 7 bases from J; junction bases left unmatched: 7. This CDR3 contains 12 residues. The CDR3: CSSSTGTEKLFF. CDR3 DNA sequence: TGCAGCTCATCGACAGGGACTGAAAAACTGTTTTTT.

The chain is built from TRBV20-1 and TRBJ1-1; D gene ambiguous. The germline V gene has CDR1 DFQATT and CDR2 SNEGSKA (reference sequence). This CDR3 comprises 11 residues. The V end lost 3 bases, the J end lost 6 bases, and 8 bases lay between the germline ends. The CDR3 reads CSAREVAEAFF. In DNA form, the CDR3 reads TGCAGTGCTAGGGAGGTTGCTGAAGCTTTCTTT.

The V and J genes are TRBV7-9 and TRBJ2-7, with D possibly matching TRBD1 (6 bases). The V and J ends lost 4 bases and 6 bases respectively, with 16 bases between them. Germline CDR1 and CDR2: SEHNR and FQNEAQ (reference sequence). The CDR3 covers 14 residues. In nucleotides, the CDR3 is TGTGCCAGCAGCTGGGCTACAGGGTGGGGCGAGCAGTACTTC. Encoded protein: CASSWATGWGEQYF.

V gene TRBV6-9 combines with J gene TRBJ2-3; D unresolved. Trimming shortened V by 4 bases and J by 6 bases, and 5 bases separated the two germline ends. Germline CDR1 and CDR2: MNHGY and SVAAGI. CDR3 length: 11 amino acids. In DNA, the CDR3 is TGTGCCAGCAGTTCATTCGATACGCAGTATTTT. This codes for CASSSFDTQYF.

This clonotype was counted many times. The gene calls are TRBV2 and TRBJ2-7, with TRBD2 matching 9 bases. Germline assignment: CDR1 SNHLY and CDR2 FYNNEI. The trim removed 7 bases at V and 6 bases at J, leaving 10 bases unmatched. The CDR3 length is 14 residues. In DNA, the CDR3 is TGTGCCAGCACACTGGGACTAGCCGGATCCGAGCAGTACTTC. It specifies CASTLGLAGSEQYF. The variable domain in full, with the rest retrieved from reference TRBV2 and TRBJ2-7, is EPEVTQTPSHQVTQMGQEVILRCVPISNHLYFYWYRQILGQKVEFLVSFYNNEISEKSEIFDDQFSVERPDGSNFTLKIRSTKLEDSAMYFCASTLGLAGSEQYFGPGTRLTVT.

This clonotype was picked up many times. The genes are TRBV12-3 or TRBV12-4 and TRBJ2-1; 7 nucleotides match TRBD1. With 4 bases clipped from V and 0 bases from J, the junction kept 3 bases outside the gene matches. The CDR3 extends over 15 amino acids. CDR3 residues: CASSWDRSSYNEQFF. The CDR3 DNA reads TGTGCCAGCAGTTGGGACAGAAGCTCCTACAATGAGCAGTTCTTC.

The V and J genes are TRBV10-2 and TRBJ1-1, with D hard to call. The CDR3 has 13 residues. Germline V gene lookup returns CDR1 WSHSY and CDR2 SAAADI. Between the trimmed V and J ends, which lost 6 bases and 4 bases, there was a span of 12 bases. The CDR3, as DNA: TGCGCCAGCAGCTTCGGGTCTGCCACTGAAGCTTTCTTT. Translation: CASSFGSATEAFF.

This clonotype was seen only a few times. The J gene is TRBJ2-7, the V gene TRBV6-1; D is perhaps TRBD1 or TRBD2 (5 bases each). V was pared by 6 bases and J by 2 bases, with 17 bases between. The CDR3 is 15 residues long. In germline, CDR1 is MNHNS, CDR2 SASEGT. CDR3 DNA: TGTGCCAGCAGGAATCGGGGCAGGGCCCCCTACGAGCAGTACTTC. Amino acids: CASRNRGRAPYEQYF.

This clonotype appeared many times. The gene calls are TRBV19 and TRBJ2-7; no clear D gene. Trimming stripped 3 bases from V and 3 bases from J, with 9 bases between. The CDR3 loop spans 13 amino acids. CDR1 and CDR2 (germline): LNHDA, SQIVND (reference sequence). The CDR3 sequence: CASSIGIHYEQYF. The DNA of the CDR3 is TGTGCCAGTAGTATTGGGATACACTACGAGCAGTACTTC. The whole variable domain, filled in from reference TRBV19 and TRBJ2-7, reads DGGITQSPKYLFRKEGQNVTLSCEQNLNHDAMYWYRQDPGQGLRLIYYSQIVNDFQKGDIAEGYSVSREKKESFPLTVTSAQKNPTAFYLCASSIGIHYEQYFGPGTRLTVT.

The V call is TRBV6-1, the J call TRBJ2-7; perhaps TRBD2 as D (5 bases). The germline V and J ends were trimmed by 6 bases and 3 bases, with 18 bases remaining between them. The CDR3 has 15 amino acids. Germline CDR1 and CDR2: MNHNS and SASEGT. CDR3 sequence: CASRPRSGPDYEQYF. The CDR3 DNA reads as TGTGCCAGCAGGCCCCGGAGCGGCCCTGACTACGAGCAGTACTTC.

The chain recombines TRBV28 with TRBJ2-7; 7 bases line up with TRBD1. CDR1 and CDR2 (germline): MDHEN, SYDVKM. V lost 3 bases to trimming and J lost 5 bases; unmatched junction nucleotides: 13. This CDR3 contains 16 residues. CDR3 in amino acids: CASSLRLDRPTNEQYF. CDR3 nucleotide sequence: TGTGCCAGCAGTTTGAGATTGGACAGGCCGACCAACGAGCAGTACTTC.

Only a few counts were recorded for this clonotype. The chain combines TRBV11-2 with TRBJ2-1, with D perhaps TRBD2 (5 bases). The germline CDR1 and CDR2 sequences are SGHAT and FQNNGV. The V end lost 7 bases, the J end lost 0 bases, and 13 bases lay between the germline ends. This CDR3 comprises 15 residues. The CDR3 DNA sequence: TGTGCCAGCACCATAGTAGCGAGCTCCTACAATGAGCAGTTCTTC. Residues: CASTIVASSYNEQFF.

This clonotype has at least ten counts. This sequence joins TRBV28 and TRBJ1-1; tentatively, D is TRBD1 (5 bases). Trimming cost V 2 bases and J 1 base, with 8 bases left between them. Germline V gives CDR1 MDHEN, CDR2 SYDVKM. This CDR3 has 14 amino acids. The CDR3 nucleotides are TGTGCCAGCAGTTTAGGGGGAGCGAACACTGAAGCTTTCTTT. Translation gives CASSLGGANTEAFF.

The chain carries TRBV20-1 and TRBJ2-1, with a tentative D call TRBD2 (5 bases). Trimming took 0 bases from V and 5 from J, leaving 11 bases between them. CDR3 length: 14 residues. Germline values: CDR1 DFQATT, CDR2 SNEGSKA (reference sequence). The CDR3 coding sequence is TGCAGTGCTAGAGATGTGACTACGCACAATGAGCAGTTCTTC. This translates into CSARDVTTHNEQFF.

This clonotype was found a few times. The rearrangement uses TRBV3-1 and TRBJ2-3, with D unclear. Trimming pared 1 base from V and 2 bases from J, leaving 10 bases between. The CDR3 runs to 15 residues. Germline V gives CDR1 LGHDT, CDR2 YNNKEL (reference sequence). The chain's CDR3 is CASSQGLLITDTQYF. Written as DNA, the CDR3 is TGTGCCAGCAGCCAAGGCTTACTGATCACAGATACGCAGTATTTT.

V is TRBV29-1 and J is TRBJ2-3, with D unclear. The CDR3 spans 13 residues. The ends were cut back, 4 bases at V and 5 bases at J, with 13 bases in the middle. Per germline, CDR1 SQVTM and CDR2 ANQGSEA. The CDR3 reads CSVAPTLGDTQYF. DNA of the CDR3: TGCAGCGTTGCACCTACGCTGGGAGATACGCAGTATTTT.

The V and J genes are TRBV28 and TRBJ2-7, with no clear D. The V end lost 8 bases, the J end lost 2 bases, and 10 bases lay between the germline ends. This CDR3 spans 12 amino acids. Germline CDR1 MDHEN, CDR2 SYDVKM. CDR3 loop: CASCGVTYEQYF. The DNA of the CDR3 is TGTGCCAGCTGTGGAGTTACCTACGAGCAGTACTTC. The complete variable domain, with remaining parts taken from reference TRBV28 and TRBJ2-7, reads DVKVTQSSRYLVKRTGEKVFLECVQDMDHENMFWYRQDPGLGLRLIYFSYDVKMKEKGDIPEGYSVSREKKERFSLILESASTNQTSMYLCASCGVTYEQYFGPGTRLTVT.

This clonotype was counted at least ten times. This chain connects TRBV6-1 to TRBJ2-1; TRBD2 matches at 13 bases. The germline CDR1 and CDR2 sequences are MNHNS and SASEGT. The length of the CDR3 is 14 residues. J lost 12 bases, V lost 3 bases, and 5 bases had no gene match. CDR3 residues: CASSDTSGRARQFF. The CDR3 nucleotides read TGTGCCAGCAGTGATACTAGCGGGAGGGCCAGGCAGTTCTTC.

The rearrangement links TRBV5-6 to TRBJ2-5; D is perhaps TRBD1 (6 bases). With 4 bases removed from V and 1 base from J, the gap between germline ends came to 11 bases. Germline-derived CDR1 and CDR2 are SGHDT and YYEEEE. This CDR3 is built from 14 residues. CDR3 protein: CASSQGQTQETQYF. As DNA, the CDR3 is TGTGCCAGCAGCCAAGGACAGACCCAAGAGACCCAGTACTTC.

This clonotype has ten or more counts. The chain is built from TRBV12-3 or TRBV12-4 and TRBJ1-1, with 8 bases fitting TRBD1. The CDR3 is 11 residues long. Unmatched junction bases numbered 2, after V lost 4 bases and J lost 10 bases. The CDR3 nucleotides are TGTGCCAGCAGTTACAGGGGGGGAGCTTTCTTT. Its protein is CASSYRGGAFF.

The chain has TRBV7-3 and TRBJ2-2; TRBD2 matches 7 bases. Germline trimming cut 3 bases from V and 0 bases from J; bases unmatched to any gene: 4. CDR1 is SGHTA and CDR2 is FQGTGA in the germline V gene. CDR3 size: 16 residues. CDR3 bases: TGTGCCAGCAGCTTGGGAGCGGGACCGAACACCGGGGAGCTGTTTTTT. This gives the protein CASSLGAGPNTGELFF.

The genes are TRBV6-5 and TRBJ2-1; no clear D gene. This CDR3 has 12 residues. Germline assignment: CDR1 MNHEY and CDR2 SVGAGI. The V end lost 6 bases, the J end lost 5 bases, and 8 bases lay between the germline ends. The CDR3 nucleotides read TGTGCCAGCAGCTATTCCAACAATGAGCAGTTCTTC. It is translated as CASSYSNNEQFF.

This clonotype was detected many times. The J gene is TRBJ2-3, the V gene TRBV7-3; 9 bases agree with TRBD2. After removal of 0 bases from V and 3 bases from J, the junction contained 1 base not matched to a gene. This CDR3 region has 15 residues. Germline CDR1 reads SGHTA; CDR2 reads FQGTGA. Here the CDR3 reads CASSLTSGRTDTQYF. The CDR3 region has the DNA TGTGCCAGCAGCTTAACTAGCGGGAGAACAGATACGCAGTATTTT. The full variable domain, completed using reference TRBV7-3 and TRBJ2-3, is GAGVSQTPSNKVTEKGKYVELRCDPISGHTALYWYRQSLGQGPEFLIYFQGTGAADDSGLPNDRFFAVRPEGSVSTLKIQRTERGDSAVYLCASSLTSGRTDTQYFGPGTRLTVL.